This record concerns one TCR beta chain sequence. Its specificity is not known. This entry is derived from a study of OX40 agonist ivuxolimab in advanced cancers. Study-level results: Circulating CD4+ and CD8+ T cells showed clonal expansion by week 6 at 0.1 to 3.0 mg/kg.

Profiling relied on immunoSEQ multiplex PCR, and the TCRdb table lists in-frame clones only, not all of them. The data show 55,000 to 90,000 clones, almost 90% seen once. Sampling of blood occurred at baseline, cycle 4 day 1, and cycle 7 day 1. Trimming left V 1 base short and J 1 base short, with 11 bases between. Germline loops: CDR1 KGHSH, CDR2 LQKENI. The CDR3 is 15 amino acids. This TCR was sampled from an adult with an advanced solid tumor such as melanoma, head and neck, liver or kidney cancer. This rearrangement joins TRBV18 to TRBJ2-7; tentative D call: TRBD2 (5 bases). The sample here was CD4+ or CD8+ T cells sorted from blood, taken in a trial of the OX40 agonist ivuxolimab. This CDR3 reads CASSPLEAYSYEQYF. In DNA form, the CDR3 reads TGTGCCAGCTCACCACTGGAGGCCTATTCCTACGAGCAGTACTTC.